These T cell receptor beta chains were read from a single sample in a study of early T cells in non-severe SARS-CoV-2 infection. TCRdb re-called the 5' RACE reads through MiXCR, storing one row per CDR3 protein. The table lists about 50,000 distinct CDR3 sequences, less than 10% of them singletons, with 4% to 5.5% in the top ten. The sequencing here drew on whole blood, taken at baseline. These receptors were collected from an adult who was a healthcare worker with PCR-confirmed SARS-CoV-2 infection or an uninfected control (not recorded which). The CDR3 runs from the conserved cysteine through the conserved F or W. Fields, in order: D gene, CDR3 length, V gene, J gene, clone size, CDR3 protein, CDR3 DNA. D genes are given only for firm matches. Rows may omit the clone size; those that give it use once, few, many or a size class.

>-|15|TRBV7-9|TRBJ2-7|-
CASSLVGGSSYEQYF
TGTGCCAGCAGCTTAGTTGGTGGGAGCTCCTACGAGCAGTACTTC
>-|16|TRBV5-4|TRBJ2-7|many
CASTRGGFRTDYEQYF
TGTGCCAGCACCCGAGGAGGTTTCAGGACAGACTACGAGCAGTACTTC
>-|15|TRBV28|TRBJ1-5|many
CASSFLGESNQPQHF
TGTGCCAGCAGTTTTTTGGGGGAAAGCAATCAGCCCCAGCATTTT
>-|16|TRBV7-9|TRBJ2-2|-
CASSTTSRGGAGELFF
TGTGCCAGCAGCACAACTAGTCGGGGAGGAGCCGGGGAGCTGTTTTTT
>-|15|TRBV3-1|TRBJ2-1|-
CASSQGQLLYNEQFF
TGTGCCAGCAGCCAAGGGCAGCTACTGTACAATGAGCAGTTCTTC
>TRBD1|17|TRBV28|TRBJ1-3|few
CASRRTGTGGGGNTIYF
TGTGCCAGCAGGAGAACCGGGACAGGGGGCGGAGGAAACACCATATATTTT
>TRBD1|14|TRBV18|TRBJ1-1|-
CASSPNARDSEAFF
TGTGCCAGCTCACCGAACGCCCGGGACAGTGAAGCTTTCTTT
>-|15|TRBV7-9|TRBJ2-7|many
CASSTTGLGSYEQYF
TGTGCCAGCAGCACGACAGGTCTTGGGTCCTACGAGCAGTACTTC
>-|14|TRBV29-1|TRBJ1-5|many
CSVAPRGKDQPQHF
TGCAGCGTTGCCCCCAGGGGTAAGGATCAGCCCCAGCATTTT
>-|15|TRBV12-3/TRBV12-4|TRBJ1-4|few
CASSFLRGGAGKLFF
TGTGCCAGCAGTTTCCTCCGAGGTGGGGCGGGAAAACTGTTTTTT
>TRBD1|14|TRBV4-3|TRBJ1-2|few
CASSLRQGQYGYTF
TGCGCCAGCAGCCTCCGACAGGGGCAATATGGCTACACCTTC
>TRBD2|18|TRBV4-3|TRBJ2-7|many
CASSQDRGVGTRSYEQYF
TGCGCCAGCAGCCAAGATCGGGGGGTCGGGACTCGGTCCTACGAGCAGTACTTC
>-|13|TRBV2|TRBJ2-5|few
CASSEHGRETQYF
TGTGCCAGCAGTGAACACGGGCGAGAGACCCAGTACTTC
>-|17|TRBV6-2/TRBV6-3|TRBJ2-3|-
CASTPQLGTHIADTQYF
TGTGCCAGCACACCCCAGTTAGGGACACACATCGCAGATACGCAGTATTTT
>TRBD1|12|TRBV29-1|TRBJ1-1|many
CSVDDRGTEAFF
TGCAGCGTTGACGACAGGGGCACTGAAGCTTTCTTT
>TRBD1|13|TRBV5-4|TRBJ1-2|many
CASRQTGGGGYTF
TGTGCCAGCAGGCAGACAGGGGGCGGGGGCTACACCTTC
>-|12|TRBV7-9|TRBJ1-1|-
CASSRGGTEAFF
TGTGCCAGCAGCAGAGGGGGGACTGAAGCTTTCTTT
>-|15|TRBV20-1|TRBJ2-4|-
CSARDVGEAKNIQYF
TGCAGTGCTAGAGATGTCGGGGAGGCCAAAAACATTCAGTACTTC
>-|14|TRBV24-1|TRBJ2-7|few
CATQSGTKPYEQYF
TGTGCCACCCAATCCGGCACAAAACCCTACGAGCAGTACTTC
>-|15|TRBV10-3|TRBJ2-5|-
CAISEQRTVQETQYF
TGTGCCATCAGTGAACAACGGACGGTCCAAGAGACCCAGTACTTC
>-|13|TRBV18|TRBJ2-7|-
CASSPSDSYEQYF
TGTGCCAGCTCGCCGTCCGATTCCTACGAGCAGTACTTC
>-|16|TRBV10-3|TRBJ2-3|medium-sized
CAISGPGLRDTDTQYF
TGTGCCATCAGTGGGCCGGGATTAAGGGATACAGATACGCAGTATTTT
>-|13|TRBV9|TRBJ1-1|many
CASSFHPNTEAFF
TGTGCCAGCAGCTTTCATCCGAACACTGAAGCTTTCTTT
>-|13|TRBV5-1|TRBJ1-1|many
CASSPERGTEAFF
TGCGCCAGCAGCCCCGAGAGGGGCACTGAAGCTTTCTTT
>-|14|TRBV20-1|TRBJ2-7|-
CSATGHASSYEQYF
TGCAGTGCTACCGGACACGCTAGCTCCTACGAGCAGTACTTC
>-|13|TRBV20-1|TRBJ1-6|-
CSASDLRNSPLHF
TGCAGTGCTAGTGACCTACGTAATTCACCCCTCCACTTT
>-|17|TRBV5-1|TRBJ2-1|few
CASSVDSPYLLYNEQFF
TGCGCCAGCAGCGTGGACAGTCCTTACCTACTCTACAATGAGCAGTTCTTC
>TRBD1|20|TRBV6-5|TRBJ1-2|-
CASSYSQTGGVSAANYGYTF
TGTGCCAGCAGTTACTCCCAGACAGGGGGGGTTAGCGCAGCTAACTATGGCTACACCTTC
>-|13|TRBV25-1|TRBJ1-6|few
CASTDRLNSPLHF
TGTGCCAGCACCGACAGACTAAATTCACCCCTCCACTTT
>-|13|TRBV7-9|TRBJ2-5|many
CASSSDNQETQYF
TGTGCCAGCAGCAGCGACAACCAAGAGACCCAGTACTTC
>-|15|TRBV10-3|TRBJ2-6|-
CAISGDNSGANVLTF
TGTGCCATCAGTGGGGACAACTCTGGGGCCAACGTCCTGACTTTC
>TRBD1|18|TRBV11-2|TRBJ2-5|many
CASSSRTGGGSTGETQYF
TGTGCCAGCAGCTCTAGGACAGGGGGCGGCTCGACCGGCGAGACCCAGTACTTC
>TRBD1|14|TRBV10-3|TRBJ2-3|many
CAINDDRGPDTQYF
TGTGCCATCAACGACGACAGGGGCCCAGATACGCAGTATTTT
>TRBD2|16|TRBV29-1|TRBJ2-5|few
CSVEEGLAGWMETQYF
TGCAGCGTTGAAGAAGGACTAGCGGGATGGATGGAGACCCAGTACTTC
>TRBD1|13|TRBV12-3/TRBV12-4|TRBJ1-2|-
CASSLRGQTGYTF
TGTGCCAGCAGTTTAAGGGGGCAGACCGGTTACACCTTC
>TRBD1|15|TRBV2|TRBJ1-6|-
CASSEWDRDYSPLHF
TGTGCCAGCAGTGAATGGGACAGGGACTATTCACCCCTCCACTTT
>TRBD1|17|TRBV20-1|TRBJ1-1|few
CSATSYTGGFLNTEAFF
TGCAGTGCGACATCCTATACAGGGGGCTTTCTGAACACTGAAGCTTTCTTT
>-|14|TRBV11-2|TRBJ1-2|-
CASSLDSPNYGYTF
TGTGCCAGCAGCTTAGATAGTCCTAACTATGGCTACACCTTC
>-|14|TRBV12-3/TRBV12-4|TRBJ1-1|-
CASSPQFAMTEAFF
TGTGCCAGCAGTCCCCAGTTTGCAATGACTGAAGCTTTCTTT
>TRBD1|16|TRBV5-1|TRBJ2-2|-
CASSLDVRGHTGELFF
TGCGCCAGCAGCTTGGATGTCAGGGGGCACACCGGGGAGCTGTTTTTT
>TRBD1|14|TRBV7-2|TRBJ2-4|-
CASNTGGVENIQYF
TGTGCCAGCAACACAGGGGGCGTGGAAAACATTCAGTACTTC
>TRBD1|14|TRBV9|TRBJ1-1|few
CASSAGTANTEAFF
TGTGCCAGCAGCGCCGGGACAGCGAACACTGAAGCTTTCTTT
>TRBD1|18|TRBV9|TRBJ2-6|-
CASSFGQGQHSGANVLTF
TGTGCCAGCAGCTTCGGACAGGGTCAGCACTCTGGGGCCAACGTCCTGACTTTC
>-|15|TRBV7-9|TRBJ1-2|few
CASRRGDGPYYGYTF
TGTGCCAGCAGACGGGGAGATGGACCCTACTATGGCTACACCTTC
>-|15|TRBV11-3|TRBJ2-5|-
CASSPGHPGQETQYF
TGTGCCAGCAGCCCGGGACACCCCGGCCAGGAGACCCAGTACTTC
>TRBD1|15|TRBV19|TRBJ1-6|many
CASSPTSDRESPLHF
TGTGCCAGTAGTCCAACATCCGACAGGGAGTCACCCCTCCACTTT
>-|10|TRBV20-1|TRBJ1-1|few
CSAMTEVAFF
TGCAGTGCGATGACCGAGGTAGCTTTCTTT
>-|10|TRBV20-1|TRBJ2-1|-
CSALINEQFF
TGCAGTGCTTTAATCAATGAGCAGTTCTTC
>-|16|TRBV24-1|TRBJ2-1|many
CATSDATATSYNEQFF
TGTGCCACCAGTGATGCGACTGCTACGTCCTACAATGAGCAGTTCTTC
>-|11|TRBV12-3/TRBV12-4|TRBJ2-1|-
CASSSRDILFF
TGTGCCAGCAGTTCCCGGGACATTTTGTTCTTC
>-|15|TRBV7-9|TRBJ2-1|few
CASSRIGALLLEQFF
TGTGCCAGCAGCCGGATTGGGGCACTGCTCCTAGAGCAGTTCTTC
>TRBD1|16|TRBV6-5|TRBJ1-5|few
CASSPTGTGVGQPQHF
TGTGCCAGCAGCCCTACCGGGACAGGGGTAGGCCAGCCCCAGCATTTT
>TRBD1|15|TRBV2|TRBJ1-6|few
CASSKQTGGNSPLHF
TGTGCCAGCAGCAAACAGACAGGGGGAAATTCACCCCTCCACTTT
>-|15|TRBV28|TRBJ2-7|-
CASSPLARASYEQYF
TGTGCCAGCAGCCCCCTAGCGCGAGCGTCCTACGAGCAGTACTTC
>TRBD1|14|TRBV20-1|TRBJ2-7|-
CSAKTGTGINEQYF
TGCAGTGCAAAAACCGGGACAGGGATCAACGAGCAGTACTTC
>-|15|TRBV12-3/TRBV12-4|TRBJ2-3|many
CASSPPSTSTDTQYF
TGTGCCAGCAGTCCGCCCAGTACTAGCACAGATACGCAGTATTTT
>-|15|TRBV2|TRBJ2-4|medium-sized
CASSEEGTGGNIQYF
TGTGCCAGCAGTGAAGAAGGGACCGGGGGAAACATTCAGTACTTC
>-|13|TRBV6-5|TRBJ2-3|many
CASRDPRTDTQYF
TGTGCCAGTCGGGATCCCCGCACAGATACGCAGTATTTT
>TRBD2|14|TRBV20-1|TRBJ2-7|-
CSAILAGGNYEQYF
TGCAGTGCCATCTTAGCGGGAGGGAACTACGAGCAGTACTTC